One sample yielded the 16 T cell receptor beta chains listed below, sequenced in a study of T cell responses to AZD1222 COVID-19 vaccine. This table comes from immunoSEQ multiplex PCR, and its TCRdb copy is limited to in-frame clones, with some not included. The data show 130,000 or so clones, with about 91% seen just once and about 1.9% held by the top ten. The material was peripheral blood, obtained on day 0 of AZD1222 vaccination. These TCRs come from an adult in good health.

V and J are TRBV18 and TRBJ1-1; D not resolved. The CDR3 runs to 14 residues. V gave up 1 base and J gave up 1 base, with 7 bases separating them. CDR1 KGHSH and CDR2 LQKENI come from the germline V gene. The CDR3: CASSPQGRNTEAFF. The CDR3 nucleotides are TGTGCCAGCTCACCACAAGGGAGGAACACTGAAGCTTTCTTT.

The rearrangement links TRBV28 to TRBJ1-1; 8 nucleotides line up with TRBD1. The CDR3 contains 15 residues. Germline CDR1 reads MDHEN; CDR2 reads SYDVKM. V gave up 5 bases and J gave up 4 bases; unmatched junction bases: 9. CDR3 sequence (DNA): TGTGCCAGCAGTGTACTAACAGGGGGTTCCACTGAAGCTTTCTTT. Translated, it gives CASSVLTGGSTEAFF.

The chain links TRBV18 to TRBJ2-3; TRBD2 might be the D (6 bases). The CDR3 contains 15 residues. V was cut by 0 bases and J by 2 bases, with 9 bases left in between. The V gene's germline CDR1 is KGHSH and CDR2 LQKENI. CDR3 sequence: CASSPPTRDTDTQYF. CDR3 bases: TGTGCCAGCTCACCACCGACTAGAGACACAGATACGCAGTATTTT.

V usage is TRBV7-9 and J usage is TRBJ1-2, with 11 nucleotides matching TRBD1. Germline CDR1 reads SEHNR; CDR2 reads FQNEAQ (reference sequence). V lost 4 bases and J lost 5; bases outside the gene matches: 15. CDR3 length: 18 residues. The CDR3 is CASSSTRDRGIAGYGYTF. The CDR3 coding sequence is TGTGCCAGCAGCTCTACCCGGGACAGGGGGATTGCGGGTTATGGCTACACCTTC.

J is TRBJ1-6 and V is TRBV4-1; D uncertain. Between the trimmed V and J ends, which lost 6 bases and 3 bases, there was a span of 9 bases. Germline lookup yields CDR1 MGHRA and CDR2 YSYEKL. The CDR3 is made up of 14 amino acids. CDR3 sequence (DNA): TGCGCCAGCAGTTTAGGCTACTATAATTCACCCCTCCACTTT. As protein: CASSLGYYNSPLHF.

The CDR3 sequence is CASSSLAGAYSYEQYF. CDR3 DNA sequence: TGCGCCAGCAGCTCACTAGCGGGGGCTTACTCCTACGAGCAGTACTTC. This chain uses TRBV5-1 with TRBJ2-7, with 11 bases matching TRBD2. Germline lookup yields CDR1 SGHRS and CDR2 YFSETQ. There are 16 residues in the CDR3. Germline trimming cut 3 bases from V and 0 bases from J; bases unmatched to any gene: 5.

This clone was recorded once. The rearrangement links TRBV15 to TRBJ2-6, with a possible D match to TRBD1 (6 bases). There are 15 residues in the CDR3. With 0 bases removed from V and 8 bases from J, the gap between germline ends came to 11 bases. In germline, CDR1 is LNHNV, CDR2 YYDKDF (reference sequence). CDR3 in amino acids: CATSRDAGVTNVLTF. The CDR3, as DNA: TGTGCCACCAGCAGAGATGCAGGGGTGACCAACGTCCTGACTTTC.

The J gene is TRBJ1-2, the V gene TRBV2, with 7 bases matching TRBD1. CDR1 SNHLY and CDR2 FYNNEI come from the germline V gene. The V segment lost 7 bases and the J segment 3 bases; nucleotides outside the gene matches: 2. The CDR3 totals 12 residues. The CDR3: CASIGTDYGYTF. CDR3 coding DNA: TGTGCCAGCATAGGGACAGACTATGGCTACACCTTC.

The chain has TRBV28 and TRBJ1-5; D gene unclear. Trimming pared 6 bases from V and 6 bases from J, leaving 12 bases between. The CDR3 has 13 residues. The germline V gene has CDR1 MDHEN and CDR2 SYDVKM. The CDR3 loop reads CASSLRWVQPQHF. CDR3 coding DNA: TGTGCCAGCAGCCTTAGGTGGGTTCAGCCCCAGCATTTT.

The rearrangement joins TRBV7-3 to TRBJ2-3, with 11 nucleotides matching TRBD2. The CDR3 loop spans 17 amino acids. Germline CDR1 reads SGHTA; CDR2 reads FQGTGA. V shed 5 bases, J shed 4 bases, and the junction held 11 bases outside the gene matches. CDR3 region: CASSQYSSGGPSDTQYF. The CDR3 nucleotides are TGTGCCAGCAGCCAATACTCTAGCGGGGGGCCGTCAGATACGCAGTATTTT.

The chain combines TRBV5-5 with TRBJ1-6; 8 bases map to TRBD1. This CDR3 region has 13 residues. Germline CDR1 is SGHKS and CDR2 is YYEKEE (reference sequence). Germline trimming cut 4 bases from V and 8 bases from J; bases unmatched to any gene: 2. CDR3 region: CASSATGDSPLHF. CDR3 DNA: TGTGCCAGCAGCGCGACAGGGGATTCACCCCTCCACTTT.

This clone was counted once. The gene calls are TRBV7-2 and TRBJ2-5; TRBD2 agrees at 8 bases. Germline CDR1 SGHTA, CDR2 FQGNSA. The V and J ends lost 0 bases and 7 bases, in that order; junction bases with no gene match: 13. This CDR3 is built from 17 residues. CDR3 in amino acids: CASSLAGGGGPVGTQYF. DNA of the CDR3: TGTGCCAGCAGCTTAGCGGGCGGCGGGGGGCCCGTGGGGACCCAGTACTTC.

The rearrangement uses TRBV6-2 or TRBV6-3 and TRBJ2-7, with D unclear. The CDR3 loop spans 13 amino acids. V lost 7 bases, J lost 3 bases, and 13 bases lay in between. Germline V lookup: CDR1 MNHEY, CDR2 SVGEGT. The DNA for the CDR3 is TGTGCCAGCACCCCCCCGACTGGCTACGAGCAGTACTTC. Encoded protein: CASTPPTGYEQYF.

V gene TRBV7-8 combines with J gene TRBJ2-7, with D uncertain. This CDR3 has 15 amino acids. CDR1 and CDR2 (germline): SGHVS, FQNEAQ. The V gene lost 5 bases and the J gene lost 3 bases, with 17 bases spanning the gap. The CDR3 coding sequence is TGTGCCAGCAGCCCCGCCCCGCAGGCCCGCTACGAGCAGTACTTC. This gives the protein CASSPAPQARYEQYF.

The chain uses TRBV2 and TRBJ1-2, with 11 bases identical to TRBD1. This CDR3 contains 18 residues. Germline values: CDR1 SNHLY, CDR2 FYNNEI. With 2 bases clipped from V and 1 base from J, the junction kept 9 bases outside the gene matches. CDR3 residues: CASSEIGQGAKINYGYTF. CDR3 nucleotide sequence: TGTGCCAGCAGTGAAATTGGACAGGGGGCGAAGATTAACTATGGCTACACCTTC.

The chain uses TRBV7-9 and TRBJ1-5; no definite D call. CDR3 length: 14 amino acids. V was shortened by 4 bases and J by 3 bases, with 10 bases between the two germline ends. CDR1 is SEHNR, CDR2 FQNEAQ, per germline (reference sequence). DNA for the CDR3: TGTGCCAGCAGCTCTACGGCCTACAATCAGCCCCAGCATTTT. Amino acids: CASSSTAYNQPQHF.